This paragraph reports one TCR beta chain. Assay used: immunoSEQ multiplex PCR; TCRdb lists only in-frame clones, some missing. Among around 68,000 clones, around 87% were seen once, and the ten largest hold around 4.8%. This sample was taken from a study of identifying expanded T cells in peripheral blood. During the collection period, no donor immune events like infections were recorded. This CDR3 region has 12 residues. Looked up from germline, CDR1 is MNHEY and CDR2 is SMNVEV (reference sequence). The V end lost 4 bases, the J end lost 1 base, and 5 bases lay between the germline ends. The TCR comes from a person between 18 and 75 years old in good health. Sequencing was done on a sample of blood. The chain couples TRBV27 to TRBJ2-7; D not certain. In DNA, the CDR3 is TGTGCCAGCAGTTCCACTTCCTACGAGCAGTACTTC. This sequence encodes CASSSTSYEQYF.